This TCR beta chain was recorded in a study of cytomegalovirus exposure and HLA in healthy donors. Study overall: Earlier findings included over 90 million unique TCR beta sequences obtained from 150 million to 200 million T cells.

The study, taken as a whole, reports: A later analysis reportedly found that, within productive TCRs, an Asian-associated ancestry cluster had fewer N-insertions than the mean observed across the approximately 700 donors. Sequences of the TCR beta chain were said to predict the HLA-A and HLA-B alleles of most subjects accurately. Listed as cytomegalovirus-associated were 170 or so TCR beta chains.

Primers: 60 Vbeta forward and 13 Jbeta reverse. Sequencing used immunoSEQ multiplex PCR; TCRdb keeps in-frame clones, though not all of them. The sample shows approximately 300,000 clones, 80% to 90% of them seen only once. This clone was recorded once. Its target is not known. The CDR3 spans 13 residues. Germline V gene data show CDR1 as SGHTS and CDR2 as YDEGEE. V lost 1 base and J 6 bases, leaving 8 bases between the germline ends. Material: PBMCs. The receptor's source is a woman aged 40 to 55 in good health and CMV-seropositive. The chain combines TRBV5-8 with TRBJ1-5; no reliable D call. Written as DNA, the CDR3 is TGTGCCAGCAGCTTGCCTGAGGTTCAGCCCCAGCATTTT. This gives the protein CASSLPEVQPQHF.